The sample holds one count of the clone carrying this TCR beta chain. The same CDR3 also results from other DNA sequences found in this sample. This CDR3 has 13 amino acids. V was shortened by 2 bases and J by 3 bases, with 8 bases between the two germline ends. Germline V gene sequence: CDR1 SEHNR, CDR2 FQNEAQ (reference sequence). This sample is drawn from a study of T cell changes during pregnancy in multiple sclerosis. TCRdb's copy holds only in-frame clones and misses some; the assay was immunoSEQ multiplex PCR. The table lists approximately 63,000 clones, over 90% of them singletons, with roughly 2.6% in the top ten.

This sequence joins TRBV7-9 and TRBJ2-7; TRBD1 might be the D (5 bases). The receptor comes from a female donor with multiple sclerosis, enrolled in a pregnancy study. The sample here was CD8+ T cells from peripheral blood mononuclear cells, taken in the third trimester of pregnancy. In nucleotides, the CDR3 is TGTGCCAGCAGCTTATCCGACAGCTACGAGCAGTACTTC. Protein product: CASSLSDSYEQYF.